Below are 20 T cell receptor beta chains sequenced from a single sample in a study of shared clonotypes between healthy human individuals. The assay was immunoSEQ multiplex PCR, and TCRdb's table has in-frame clones only and misses some. The data contain about 2.4 million clones, over 85% of them seen just once; the ten biggest clones take up roughly 0.36%. Material: naive CD4+ T cells from PBMCs. The subset: CD45RA+ positively selected. The receptors come from a man between 18 and 35 years old in good health. Some clones in this sample may be carry-over from other donors' samples.

This chain uses TRBV29-1 with TRBJ2-5; the match to TRBD1 covers 8 bases. V trimming: 8 bases; J trimming: 3 bases; junction bases outside the gene matches: 5. The V gene's germline CDR1 is SQVTM and CDR2 ANQGSEA. This CDR3 region has 12 residues. The CDR3 region has the DNA TGCAGCTCGCTGGACAGGGAAGAGACCCAGTACTTC. Translation gives CSSLDREETQYF.

This chain connects TRBV5-4 to TRBJ2-1; 10 bases are a match to TRBD2. The J segment lost 6 bases and the V segment lost 6 bases, leaving 9 bases of the junction unmatched. CDR1 is SGHNT, CDR2 YYREEE, per germline (reference sequence). This CDR3 spans 15 amino acids. DNA of the CDR3: TGTGCCAGCACCCTACCCGGACTAGCGGCCAATGAGCAGTTCTTC. This codes for CASTLPGLAANEQFF.

The chain combines TRBV28 with TRBJ1-2; D not certain. The ends were cut back, 6 bases at V and 8 bases at J, with 16 bases in the middle. Germline V CDR1 and CDR2: MDHEN, SYDVKM. The CDR3 spans 13 residues. The CDR3 region is CASSRPVGLGYTF. DNA for the CDR3: TGTGCCAGCAGCCGCCCGGTAGGGTTGGGCTACACCTTC.

The V gene is TRBV5-1, the J gene TRBJ1-4, with a tentative D call TRBD1 (5 bases). The V end was cut by 7 bases, the J end by 4 bases, with 11 bases between. The CDR3 has 13 amino acids. The germline CDR1 and CDR2 sequences are SGHRS and YFSETQ. This chain's CDR3 is CASAGPDNEKLFF. The CDR3 bases are TGCGCCAGCGCAGGGCCGGATAATGAAAAACTGTTTTTT.

This chain links TRBV6-1 with TRBJ1-1; the D gene is possibly TRBD1 (5 bases). This CDR3 spans 12 amino acids. Per the germline V gene, CDR1 is MNHNS and CDR2 is SASEGT. The ends were cut back, 6 bases at V and 10 bases at J, with 15 bases in the middle. The CDR3 reads CASRIFGTSAFF. Written as DNA, the CDR3 is TGTGCCAGCAGGATCTTCGGGACGTCAGCTTTCTTT.

The genes are TRBV27 and TRBJ2-2; 10 nucleotides align to TRBD1. The CDR3 runs to 14 residues. The germline CDR1 and CDR2 sequences are MNHEY and SMNVEV (reference sequence). The trim removed 3 bases at V and 8 bases at J, leaving 3 bases unmatched. The CDR3, as DNA: TGTGCCAGCAGTTTGGGACAGGGGTTGGGGGAGCTGTTTTTT. It yields the protein CASSLGQGLGELFF.

This chain links TRBV19 with TRBJ2-5; no firm D call. CDR1 is LNHDA and CDR2 is SQIVND in the germline V gene (reference sequence). The CDR3 has 15 residues. The V end was cut by 6 bases, the J end by 0 bases, with 14 bases between. CDR3 in amino acids: CASRARGGHQETQYF. The CDR3 nucleotides are TGTGCCAGTAGGGCCCGTGGCGGACACCAAGAGACCCAGTACTTC.

The gene calls are TRBV25-1 and TRBJ2-5, with TRBD1 matching over 9 bases. TRBJ2-7 matches the DNA end more closely, so the J call is doubtful. The CDR3 has 13 residues. CDR1 and CDR2 (germline): MGHDK, SYGVNS. CDR3 residues: CASRQGARYEQYF. As DNA, the CDR3 is TGTGCCAGCAGACAGGGGGCGCGTTACGAGCAGTACTTC.

The chain couples TRBV5-4 to TRBJ1-1; D perhaps matches TRBD1 (6 bases). This CDR3 contains 14 residues. Germline CDR1 and CDR2: SGHNT and YYREEE (reference sequence). Between the trimmed V and J ends, which lost 4 bases and 7 bases, there was a span of 17 bases. CDR3 residues: CASSPIRGGGEAFF. In nucleotides, the CDR3 is TGTGCCAGCAGCCCCATTAGGGGAGGGGGTGAAGCTTTCTTT.

The table lists this clone with a count of one. The chain has TRBV5-8 and TRBJ2-2; D possibly corresponds to TRBD1 (6 bases). The germline V and J ends were trimmed by 3 bases and 1 base, with 13 bases remaining between them. This CDR3 comprises 16 residues. Germline CDR1 SGHTS, CDR2 YDEGEE. The CDR3 reads CASSSGSTGNTGELFF. The CDR3 coding sequence is TGTGCCAGCAGCTCCGGGTCGACAGGGAACACCGGGGAGCTGTTTTTT.

This rearrangement joins TRBV15 to TRBJ2-1; D is uncertain. Germline CDR1 reads LNHNV; CDR2 reads YYDKDF (reference sequence). The length of the CDR3 is 16 residues. V lost 1 base to trimming and J lost 3 bases, with 13 bases between them. CDR3 DNA: TGTGCCACCAGCAGAGTGGTGGCGCTTTTCTACAATGAGCAGTTCTTC. As protein: CATSRVVALFYNEQFF.

This clone was counted only a few times. The chain is built from TRBV10-3 and TRBJ1-1; D call uncertain. Germline assignment: CDR1 ENHRY and CDR2 SYGVKD. This CDR3 spans 15 amino acids. Trimming removed 3 bases from V and 2 bases from J, with 13 bases in between. In DNA form, the CDR3 reads TGTGCCATCAGTGATCTTACAGATACTAACACTGAAGCTTTCTTT. Translated, it gives CAISDLTDTNTEAFF.

The chain couples TRBV6-5 to TRBJ2-3; D is unresolved. Per germline, CDR1 MNHEY and CDR2 SVGAGI. Trimming shortened V by 6 bases and J by 3 bases, and 16 bases separated the two germline ends. The CDR3 is made up of 15 amino acids. The CDR3 is CASSQKGFGTDTQYF. The CDR3, as DNA: TGTGCCAGCAGCCAAAAAGGGTTCGGTACAGATACGCAGTATTTT.

This clone has just one count. The rearrangement joins TRBV7-2 to TRBJ1-1; D may be TRBD1 (5 bases). V was pared by 1 base and J by 5 bases, with 17 bases between. CDR3 length: 16 amino acids. Germline V CDR1 and CDR2: SGHTA, FQGNSA. The CDR3 sequence is CASSLGGPRVSTEAFF. The CDR3 bases are TGTGCCAGCAGCTTAGGAGGGCCCAGGGTGAGTACTGAAGCTTTCTTT.

The rearrangement uses TRBV4-3 and TRBJ2-7; D possibly corresponds to TRBD1 (5 bases). The germline V gene encodes CDR1 LGHNA and CDR2 YSLEER. Trimming removed 0 bases from V and 3 bases from J, with 9 bases in between. The CDR3 runs 14 residues. CDR3 sequence (DNA): TGCGCCAGCAGCCAAGATCGACAGATCTACGAGCAGTACTTC. Amino acid sequence: CASSQDRQIYEQYF.

On this clone itself: Other DNA sequences in this sample translate to the same CDR3. The genes are TRBV7-2 and TRBJ2-1; no clear D gene. Per germline, CDR1 SGHTA and CDR2 FQGNSA. This CDR3 comprises 12 residues. The ends were cut back, 5 bases at V and 7 bases at J, with 9 bases in the middle. CDR3 residues: CASSPTRNEQFF. CDR3 DNA: TGTGCCAGCAGCCCAACCCGAAATGAGCAGTTCTTC.

CDR3 residues: CASSVRGRASGANVLTF. The CDR3 DNA sequence: TGTGCCAGCAGTGTCAGGGGGCGGGCATCTGGGGCCAACGTCCTGACTTTC. This rearrangement joins TRBV6-1 to TRBJ2-6, with 8 bases that match TRBD1. This CDR3 contains 17 residues. Germline V gene data show CDR1 as MNHNS and CDR2 as SASEGT. With 4 bases clipped from V and 1 base from J, the junction kept 6 bases outside the gene matches.

The genes are TRBV6-5 and TRBJ2-3; no reliable D call. The CDR3 is made up of 15 amino acids. Germline V CDR1 and CDR2: MNHEY, SVGAGI. Trimming shortened V by 5 bases and J by 1 base, and 13 bases separated the two germline ends. This CDR3 reads CASSRAAAGTDTQYF. In DNA, the CDR3 is TGTGCCAGCAGTAGGGCGGCGGCGGGCACAGATACGCAGTATTTT.

The V gene is TRBV19, the J gene TRBJ1-5; the match to TRBD1 covers 10 bases. The CDR3 is made up of 18 amino acids. From germline, CDR1 is LNHDA and CDR2 SQIVND (reference sequence). J was trimmed by 2 bases and V by 4 bases; bases with no gene match: 11. CDR3 residues: CASSRGQGFPPGNQPQHF. CDR3 in DNA: TGTGCCAGTAGTAGGGGACAGGGGTTCCCCCCGGGCAATCAGCCCCAGCATTTT.

This sequence joins TRBV27 and TRBJ2-5; maybe TRBD2 (6 bases). The CDR3 runs to 15 residues. The V end lost 1 base, the J end lost 5 bases, and 14 bases lay between the germline ends. Germline CDR1 and CDR2: MNHEY and SMNVEV (reference sequence). The CDR3 coding sequence is TGTGCCAGCAGTTTATTTCCGGCGGGGAATGAGACCCAGTACTTC. Translated: CASSLFPAGNETQYF.